One sample yielded the 29 T cell receptor beta chains listed below, sequenced in a study of cytomegalovirus exposure and HLA in healthy donors. PCR primers comprised 60 Vbeta and 13 Jbeta primers. TCRdb keeps only in-frame clones here, not all; method: immunoSEQ multiplex PCR. The table lists about 82,000 clones, about 66% of them singletons. The sample comprised PBMCs. These receptors all stem from a woman aged 45-65 years in good health and CMV-seropositive.

The chain combines TRBV18 with TRBJ1-2; 10 bases map to TRBD1. J was trimmed by 7 bases and V by 3 bases; bases with no gene match: 11. The CDR3 length is 16 residues. From germline, CDR1 is KGHSH and CDR2 LQKENI. The CDR3 nucleotides are TGTGCCAGCTCACCTGCCGGGACAGGGGATTTTTCTGGCTACACCTTC. Its translation is CASSPAGTGDFSGYTF.

This rearrangement joins TRBV7-3 to TRBJ2-3, with 12 bases matching TRBD2. Looked up from germline, CDR1 is SGHTA and CDR2 is FQGTGA. V lost 5 bases, J lost 4 bases, and 4 bases stayed unmatched. The CDR3 covers 15 residues. DNA of the CDR3: TGTGCCAGCAGCCCTAGCGGGGGGGTGGCAGATACGCAGTATTTT. Its protein product is CASSPSGGVADTQYF.

The rearrangement links TRBV2 to TRBJ2-1; the D is unclear. This CDR3 is built from 11 residues. With 4 bases removed from V and 10 bases from J, the gap between germline ends came to 8 bases. The V gene's germline CDR1 is SNHLY and CDR2 FYNNEI. The CDR3 DNA is TGTGCCAGCAGTGTCCAAGCGGAGCAGTTCTTC. This translates into CASSVQAEQFF.

In the case of this clone: At the DNA level, this CDR3 is encoded by other sequences in the same sample as well. The chain recombines TRBV2 with TRBJ2-5, with 7 bases that match TRBD1. The CDR3 is 15 amino acids. V dropped 1 base and J dropped 2; count of bases not matched to a gene: 4. Germline-derived CDR1 and CDR2 are SNHLY and FYNNEI. The CDR3 sequence is CASSEGGTAQETQYF. The DNA for the CDR3 is TGTGCCAGCAGTGAAGGGGGGACAGCACAAGAGACCCAGTACTTC.

The gene calls are TRBV13 and TRBJ1-3; D unclear. The V gene lost 5 bases and the J gene lost 0 bases, with 11 bases spanning the gap. The CDR3 has 15 residues. The germline gives CDR1 PRHDT, CDR2 FYEKMQ (reference sequence). The CDR3 here is CASSRGDNSGNTIYF. The DNA of the CDR3 is TGTGCCAGCAGCCGGGGTGACAACTCTGGAAACACCATATATTTT.

This rearrangement joins TRBV5-4 to TRBJ2-7; TRBD2 matches 9 bases. Germline lookup yields CDR1 SGHNT and CDR2 YYREEE (reference sequence). The CDR3 is 15 amino acids. Trimming cost V 3 bases and J 9 bases; bases outside gene matches: 13. Here the CDR3 reads CASSSAGGLAWGQYF. CDR3 bases: TGTGCCAGCAGCTCAGCGGGGGGACTCGCTTGGGGGCAGTACTTC. Complete variable domain (other parts from reference TRBV5-4 and TRBJ2-7): ETGVTQSPTHLIKTRGQQVTLRCSSQSGHNTVSWYQQALGQGPQFIFQYYREEENGRGNFPPRFSGLQFPNYSSELNVNALELDDSALYLCASSSAGGLAWGQYFGPGTRLTVT.

The chain joins TRBV7-9 to TRBJ1-6; 7 bases are a match to TRBD1. The V and J ends lost 5 bases and 8 bases, in that order; junction bases with no gene match: 12. CDR1 and CDR2 (germline): SEHNR, FQNEAQ (reference sequence). The CDR3 totals 16 residues. CDR3 sequence reads: CASSGSATGTDSPLHF. The CDR3 bases are TGTGCCAGCAGCGGGTCGGCGACAGGGACGGATTCACCCCTCCACTTT.

V usage is TRBV19 and J usage is TRBJ2-3, with a possible D match to TRBD1 (7 bases). Trimming removed 6 bases from V and 4 bases from J, with 20 bases in between. CDR1 and CDR2 from the germline V gene are LNHDA and SQIVND (reference sequence). This CDR3 comprises 16 residues. CDR3 nucleotide sequence: TGTGCCAGTAGCTCCACTACCCAGGGGGGCGCAGATACGCAGTATTTT. Translated, it gives CASSSTTQGGADTQYF.

The rearrangement uses TRBV7-3 and TRBJ2-7, with D possibly TRBD2 on 6 matching bases. The CDR3 consists of 15 residues. Trimming took 5 bases from V and 0 from J, leaving 14 bases between them. CDR1 SGHTA and CDR2 FQGTGA come from the germline V gene. CDR3 nucleotides: TGTGCCAGCAGCCAAGGTAGCGGTAGCTCCTACGAGCAGTACTTC. It specifies CASSQGSGSSYEQYF.

The chain carries TRBV2 and TRBJ2-2, with 9 bases aligning to TRBD1. Germline V gene data show CDR1 as SNHLY and CDR2 as FYNNEI. V lost 2 bases, J lost 6 bases, and 7 bases stayed unmatched. This CDR3 contains 16 residues. The CDR3 DNA reads as TGTGCCAGCAGTGAACAAGGGACAGGGTTCCCCGGGGAGCTGTTTTTT. Encoded protein: CASSEQGTGFPGELFF.

This clone was picked up one time. This chain joins TRBV5-1 and TRBJ2-5; TRBD2 is a possible D gene (5 bases). Germline assignment: CDR1 SGHRS and CDR2 YFSETQ. V lost 0 bases and J lost 5, with 11 bases in between. The CDR3 extends over 14 amino acids. In nucleotides, the CDR3 is TGCGCCAGCAGCTTGGGAGCGGCCAAGGAGACCCAGTACTTC. Protein product: CASSLGAAKETQYF.

This clone was observed a handful of times. The chain joins TRBV19 to TRBJ2-1; D possibly corresponds to TRBD1 (5 bases). Germline values: CDR1 LNHDA, CDR2 SQIVND (reference sequence). This CDR3 has 13 amino acids. Trimming took 6 bases from V and 8 from J, leaving 14 bases between them. The CDR3 protein is CASSEPGFDEQFF. CDR3 coding DNA: TGTGCCAGTAGCGAACCAGGGTTCGATGAGCAGTTCTTC.

In this sample, this clone turned up a few times. The chain combines TRBV28 with TRBJ2-7, with TRBD1 matching over 10 bases. The CDR3 contains 14 residues. Germline CDR1 MDHEN, CDR2 SYDVKM. Trimming took 3 bases from V and 6 from J; bases not matched to a gene: 5. The CDR3 DNA sequence: TGTGCCAGCAGTTTTCGAGGGACAGGGGCCGAGCAGTACTTC. Protein product: CASSFRGTGAEQYF.

The chain is built from TRBV30 and TRBJ1-1; 12 nucleotides line up with TRBD1. This CDR3 has 13 amino acids. Germline lookup yields CDR1 GTSNPN and CDR2 SVGIG (reference sequence). V lost 5 bases and J lost 5; bases outside the gene matches: 3. The CDR3 nucleotides are TGTGCCTGGGGGACAGGGGGCTGGACTGAAGCTTTCTTT. Protein product: CAWGTGGWTEAFF.

This chain connects TRBV9 to TRBJ2-3, with TRBD2 identical over 7 bases. The V and J ends lost 5 bases and 2 bases, in that order; junction bases with no gene match: 8. Per the germline V gene, CDR1 is SGDLS and CDR2 is YYNGEE. The CDR3 is made up of 15 amino acids. The chain's CDR3 is CASSFSGVSTDTQYF. The CDR3 DNA follows: TGTGCCAGCAGTTTCAGCGGGGTCTCCACAGATACGCAGTATTTT.

DNA of the CDR3: TGCGCCAGCAGCTTGGGCGGGGGTGAGACCCAGTACTTC. Translation: CASSLGGGETQYF. The chain carries TRBV5-1 and TRBJ2-5; TRBD2 aligns across 7 bases. The CDR3 has 13 residues. Germline CDR1 and CDR2: SGHRS and YFSETQ. Trimming took 0 bases from V and 5 from J; bases not matched to a gene: 1.

This clone was seen more than once but under ten times. CDR3 bases: TGCAGTGCCCTTTCCACAGATACGCAGTATTTT. Its protein product is CSALSTDTQYF. The chain employs TRBV20-1 and TRBJ2-3; D unresolved. The germline gives CDR1 DFQATT, CDR2 SNEGSKA (reference sequence). CDR3 size: 11 residues. With 6 bases removed from V and 2 bases from J, the gap between germline ends came to 6 bases.

This chain joins TRBV5-1 and TRBJ2-3, with 8 bases identical to TRBD2. After removal of 4 bases from V and 5 bases from J, the junction contained 12 bases not matched to a gene. The CDR3 consists of 16 residues. Germline-derived CDR1 and CDR2 are SGHRS and YFSETQ. CDR3 residues: CASSGGWRGAQDTQYF. The CDR3, as DNA: TGCGCCAGCAGCGGGGGGTGGCGGGGGGCACAAGATACGCAGTATTTT.

This clone was counted only a few times. J is TRBJ1-2 and V is TRBV19, with a possible D match to TRBD1 (6 bases). Germline loops: CDR1 LNHDA, CDR2 SQIVND (reference sequence). V lost 5 bases to trimming and J lost 4 bases, with 17 bases between them. This CDR3 region has 15 residues. DNA for the CDR3: TGTGCCAGTAGTCTCCACAGGGTTGAAGGCTATGGCTACACCTTC. Encoded protein: CASSLHRVEGYGYTF.

The V call is TRBV2, the J call TRBJ2-3; 8 nucleotides match TRBD2. J gave up 4 bases and V 4 bases, and 7 bases lay outside the gene matches. Germline V gene sequence: CDR1 SNHLY, CDR2 FYNNEI. The CDR3 consists of 15 residues. Here the CDR3 reads CASSALAGGADTQYF. The CDR3 coding sequence is TGTGCCAGCAGTGCCCTCGCGGGGGGAGCAGATACGCAGTATTTT.

The chain has TRBV5-1 and TRBJ2-2; TRBD2 agrees at 13 bases. The CDR3 runs 20 residues. CDR1 SGHRS and CDR2 YFSETQ come from the germline V gene. The trim removed 2 bases at V and 4 bases at J, leaving 14 bases unmatched. The CDR3 region is CASSFSLAGGPIMSTGELFF. Written as DNA, the CDR3 is TGCGCCAGCAGCTTTTCACTAGCGGGGGGGCCCATAATGAGCACCGGGGAGCTGTTTTTT.

This chain connects TRBV14 to TRBJ1-6, with D perhaps TRBD1 (5 bases). This CDR3 is built from 14 residues. V was cut by 2 bases and J by 11 bases, with 13 bases left in between. The V gene's germline CDR1 is SGHDN and CDR2 FVKESK. The CDR3 loop is CASSQQGAATPLHF. The CDR3 DNA is TGTGCCAGCAGCCAACAAGGGGCAGCGACACCCCTCCACTTT.

V usage is TRBV11-2 and J usage is TRBJ2-2; TRBD1 matches at 9 bases. The CDR3 is made up of 14 amino acids. V lost 3 bases and J lost 6; bases outside the gene matches: 2. Per germline, CDR1 SGHAT and CDR2 FQNNGV. CDR3 in DNA: TGTGCCAGCAGCTTTGGACAGGGGTCCGGGGAGCTGTTTTTT. Encoded protein: CASSFGQGSGELFF.

This sequence joins TRBV29-1 and TRBJ2-7; the match to TRBD1 covers 10 bases. Germline CDR1 is SQVTM and CDR2 is ANQGSEA. After removal of 6 bases from V and 2 bases from J, the junction contained 7 bases not matched to a gene. The CDR3 is 14 amino acids. The CDR3 is CSVQDRGKTYEQYF. CDR3 bases: TGCAGCGTCCAGGACAGGGGGAAGACCTACGAGCAGTACTTC.

J is TRBJ1-3 and V is TRBV30; D is uncertain. Deletions cut 4 bases from V and 0 bases from J, with 10 bases between. The germline gives CDR1 GTSNPN, CDR2 SVGIG (reference sequence). The CDR3 loop spans 14 amino acids. The CDR3 DNA follows: TGTGCCTGGACGGGGATGAGCTCTGGAAACACCATATATTTT. Residues: CAWTGMSSGNTIYF. Combining the CDR3 with reference TRBV30 and TRBJ1-3 gives the whole variable domain SQTIHQWPATLVQPVGSPLSLECTVEGTSNPNLYWYRQAAGRGLQLLFYSVGIGQISSEVPQNLSASRPQDRQFILSSKKLLLSDSGFYLCAWTGMSSGNTIYFGEGSWLTVV.

The sample holds a few counts of this clone. The chain uses TRBV5-1 and TRBJ1-3; TRBD1 might be the D (6 bases). This CDR3 has 16 amino acids. The ends were cut back, 2 bases at V and 4 bases at J, with 16 bases in the middle. Germline V CDR1 and CDR2: SGHRS, YFSETQ. CDR3 DNA sequence: TGCGCCAGCAGCTTAGGTGGGGGCGTAGGAGGAAACACCATATATTTT. Translating gives CASSLGGGVGGNTIYF.

This clone was counted a few times. The chain couples TRBV11-3 to TRBJ1-1; 9 bases agree with TRBD1. CDR1 SGHNT and CDR2 YENEEA come from the germline V gene. V was pared by 4 bases and J by 1 base, with 4 bases of the junction left unmatched. The CDR3 sequence is 15 residues long. The CDR3 DNA follows: TGTGCCAGCAGCTCGGGACAGGGTACGAACACTGAAGCTTTCTTT. Translating gives CASSSGQGTNTEAFF.

This clone was counted only a few times. V is TRBV6-1 and J is TRBJ1-2, with 7 bases that match TRBD1. Per the germline V gene, CDR1 is MNHNS and CDR2 is SASEGT. This CDR3 is built from 13 residues. V was pared by 1 base and J by 13 bases, with 9 bases of the junction left unmatched. CDR3 sequence: CASSEGDRAGGTF. In DNA form, the CDR3 reads TGTGCCAGCAGTGAAGGAGACAGGGCGGGCGGCACCTTC.

The rearrangement joins TRBV29-1 to TRBJ1-1; the D is unclear. This CDR3 is built from 12 residues. V shed 4 bases and J shed 1 base, with 7 bases lying between them. Looked up from germline, CDR1 is SQVTM and CDR2 is ANQGSEA. CDR3 nucleotide sequence: TGCAGCGTTGGTCAGGAGAACACTGAAGCTTTCTTT. It translates to CSVGQENTEAFF.